One and the same sample provided the 16 T cell receptor beta chains below, sequenced in a study of blood T cell repertoires in COVID-19. Clones were read by immunoSEQ multiplex PCR, and TCRdb kept only the in-frame ones, dropping some. The table includes about 220,000 clones, roughly 84% detected once. Sequencing input: peripheral blood. The source of these receptors is a woman aged 55 to 70 with acute or convalescent COVID-19.

The chain combines TRBV4-2 with TRBJ2-3; 8 nucleotides align to TRBD2. This CDR3 contains 16 residues. Looked up from germline, CDR1 is LGHNA and CDR2 is YNFKEQ. After removal of 2 bases from V and 4 bases from J, the junction contained 8 bases not matched to a gene. CDR3 loop: CASSQSRSGGSDTQYF. As DNA, the CDR3 is TGTGCCAGCAGCCAATCGCGCAGCGGGGGATCAGATACGCAGTATTTT.

The chain is built from TRBV4-3 and TRBJ1-2, with D perhaps TRBD1 (6 bases). V was cut by 5 bases and J by 8 bases, with 15 bases left in between. The germline V gene has CDR1 LGHNA and CDR2 YSLEER. CDR3 length equals 13 residues. Here the CDR3 reads CASSYSTGGGYTF. Written as DNA, the CDR3 is TGCGCCAGCAGCTATTCGACAGGCGGCGGCTACACCTTC.

The chain combines TRBV5-6 with TRBJ1-1; D remains ambiguous. V was trimmed by 3 bases and J by 8 bases, leaving 11 bases between them. This CDR3 is built from 12 residues. Looked up from germline, CDR1 is SGHDT and CDR2 is YYEEEE. CDR3 in DNA: TGTGCCAGCAGCTGGCGGGGTGCAGAAGCTTTCTTT. Residues: CASSWRGAEAFF.

The V and J genes are TRBV7-2 and TRBJ1-6; D unclear. The CDR3 totals 15 residues. Germline CDR1 SGHTA, CDR2 FQGNSA. Trimming took 4 bases from V and 6 from J, leaving 13 bases between them. The CDR3 bases are TGTGCCAGCAGCTCCCTCCGGGGTAGTAATTCACCCCTCCACTTT. Amino acid sequence: CASSSLRGSNSPLHF.

This chain links TRBV2 with TRBJ1-2, with D tentatively TRBD1 (6 bases). The CDR3 is 15 residues long. With 6 bases removed from V and 3 bases from J, the gap between germline ends came to 17 bases. In germline, CDR1 is SNHLY, CDR2 FYNNEI. Here the CDR3 reads CASRSNLQGDYGYTF. CDR3 nucleotide sequence: TGTGCCAGCAGGAGCAATTTACAGGGCGACTATGGCTACACCTTC. The complete variable domain, with remaining parts taken from reference TRBV2 and TRBJ1-2, reads EPEVTQTPSHQVTQMGQEVILRCVPISNHLYFYWYRQILGQKVEFLVSFYNNEISEKSEIFDDQFSVERPDGSNFTLKIRSTKLEDSAMYFCASRSNLQGDYGYTFGSGTRLTVV.

The genes are TRBV11-2 and TRBJ2-5; TRBD1 agrees at 8 bases. Germline CDR1 is SGHAT and CDR2 is FQNNGV. The ends lost 8 bases at V and 3 bases at J; junction bases unmatched: 11. The CDR3 spans 15 residues. The CDR3 sequence: CASGTIGQGKETQYF. The CDR3 DNA is TGTGCCAGCGGGACGATAGGACAGGGAAAAGAGACCCAGTACTTC.

CDR3 nucleotide sequence: TGTGCCAGCAGGGCAACGGGGTCCTACAATGAGCAGTTCTTC. Translation: CASRATGSYNEQFF. The genes are TRBV6-6 and TRBJ2-1, with TRBD2 as a possible D gene (5 bases). The CDR3 has 14 residues. Per the germline V gene, CDR1 is MNHNY and CDR2 is SVGAGI (reference sequence). Trimming took 6 bases from V and 1 from J, leaving 10 bases between them.

The CDR3 DNA follows: TGCGCCAGCAGCACAACTAGCGGGGGGGTCGGTACGCAGTATTTT. Its protein product is CASSTTSGGVGTQYF. This rearrangement joins TRBV5-1 to TRBJ2-3; 13 nucleotides line up with TRBD2. Germline CDR1 SGHRS, CDR2 YFSETQ. This CDR3 has 15 amino acids. V was pared by 4 bases and J by 8 bases, with 7 bases of the junction left unmatched. The variable domain in full, with the rest retrieved from reference TRBV5-1 and TRBJ2-3, is KAGVTQTPRYLIKTRGQQVTLSCSPISGHRSVSWYQQTPGQGLQFLFEYFSETQRNKGNFPGRFSGRQFSNSRSEMNVSTLELGDSALYLCASSTTSGGVGTQYFGPGTRLTVL.

The chain links TRBV2 to TRBJ1-1; D is possibly TRBD1 (5 bases). Trimming pared 1 base from V and 5 bases from J, leaving 14 bases between. Germline V gene lookup returns CDR1 SNHLY and CDR2 FYNNEI. CDR3 size: 15 residues. This chain's CDR3 is CASSEGGAIYTEAFF. In nucleotides, the CDR3 is TGTGCCAGCAGTGAAGGGGGCGCAATCTATACTGAAGCTTTCTTT.

The chain links TRBV27 to TRBJ2-2, with TRBD1 as a possible D gene (6 bases). This CDR3 comprises 15 residues. Trimming removed 3 bases at V and 1 base at J, with 9 bases between. Germline V gene sequence: CDR1 MNHEY, CDR2 SMNVEV (reference sequence). The CDR3: CASSFRTVNTGELFF. DNA for the CDR3: TGTGCCAGCAGTTTCCGGACAGTGAACACCGGGGAGCTGTTTTTT.

V gene TRBV4-1 combines with J gene TRBJ1-1, with 7 nucleotides matching TRBD1. CDR1 and CDR2 from the germline V gene are MGHRA and YSYEKL. Unmatched junction bases numbered 4, after V lost 6 bases and J lost 0 bases. The length of the CDR3 is 14 residues. CDR3: CASSWDRVNTEAFF. CDR3 sequence (DNA): TGCGCCAGCAGTTGGGACAGAGTGAACACTGAAGCTTTCTTT.

This sequence joins TRBV27 and TRBJ1-2, with no clear D. The germline V and J ends were trimmed by 3 bases and 6 bases, with 11 bases remaining between them. This CDR3 has 13 amino acids. Germline V gives CDR1 MNHEY, CDR2 SMNVEV (reference sequence). This CDR3 reads CASSFLGSNGYTF. DNA for the CDR3: TGTGCCAGCAGTTTTTTGGGGAGTAATGGCTACACCTTC.

This chain joins TRBV7-9 and TRBJ1-1, with 7 bases that match TRBD1. The germline CDR1 and CDR2 sequences are SEHNR and FQNEAQ (reference sequence). J lost 7 bases, V lost 5 bases, and 4 bases had no gene match. The CDR3 contains 12 residues. The CDR3 sequence is CASSVQGDEAFF. The CDR3 region has the DNA TGTGCCAGCAGCGTGCAGGGGGATGAAGCTTTCTTT.

The rearrangement joins TRBV5-1 to TRBJ2-1; a possible D gene is TRBD2 (5 bases). Germline V gene data show CDR1 as SGHRS and CDR2 as YFSETQ. The germline V and J ends were trimmed by 1 base and 4 bases, with 12 bases remaining between them. The CDR3 length is 15 residues. CDR3 nucleotide sequence: TGCGCCAGCAGCTTGCTATCTGGGAGATACAATGAGCAGTTCTTC. Translated, it gives CASSLLSGRYNEQFF.

The J gene is TRBJ1-2, the V gene TRBV5-1; possible D gene TRBD1, 5 bases. V was trimmed by 4 bases and J by 0 bases, leaving 22 bases between them. This CDR3 is 18 amino acids long. CDR1 SGHRS and CDR2 YFSETQ come from the germline V gene. CDR3 nucleotides: TGCGCCAGCAGCAAAACCCGGGGGGACCGATCCGCTAACTATGGCTACACCTTC. Its translation: CASSKTRGDRSANYGYTF.

The chain is built from TRBV29-1 and TRBJ1-5, with 9 positions matching TRBD1. The CDR3 sequence is 15 residues long. In germline, CDR1 is SQVTM, CDR2 ANQGSEA. The V segment lost 3 bases and the J segment 6 bases; nucleotides outside the gene matches: 9. Here the CDR3 DNA reads TGCAGCGTTGATATGGACGGGACAGGGCGTCAGCCCCAGCATTTT. It codes for CSVDMDGTGRQPQHF.